This T cell receptor (beta chain) is drawn from a study of shared clonotypes between healthy human individuals. The overall study: Each donor contributed plates that comprised three CD4 naive, three CD4 memory, two CD8 naive and one CD8 memory. Study outcomes and limitations: The low donor count limited represented genetic and exposure-history diversity.

As regards this clone: What it binds is not known.

Deep-level assay runs were performed. Method: immunoSEQ multiplex PCR; TCRdb's copy keeps in-frame clones and lacks some. The table shows roughly 2.6 million clones, with 85% to 95% occurring only once. This CDR3 contains 15 residues. Between the trimmed V and J ends, which lost 2 bases and 0 bases, there was a span of 10 bases. The germline CDR1 and CDR2 sequences are SGHNT and YENEEA. The donor population consisted of healthy HIV-negative adults with no recent acute infections or vaccinations. The clonotype originates from a man between 18 and 29 years old in good health. The material sequenced was naive CD4+ T cells sorted from blood. Subset: CD45RA+ positively selected. This sequence joins TRBV11-3 and TRBJ1-1, with TRBD1 as a possible D gene (6 bases). In DNA, the CDR3 is TGTGCCAGCAGCTTAAGGGGGTTGATGAACACTGAAGCTTTCTTT. This gives the protein CASSLRGLMNTEAFF. Variable domain in full (rest from reference TRBV11-3 and TRBJ1-1): EAGVVQSPRYKIIEKKQPVAFWCNPISGHNTLYWYLQNLGQGPELLIRYENEEAVDDSQLPKDRFSAERLKGVDSTLKIQPAELGDSAVYLCASSLRGLMNTEAFFGQGTRLTVV.